This T cell receptor (beta chain) appears in the sequencing data of a study of cytomegalovirus exposure and HLA in healthy donors. Study-wide results and caveats: It was reportedly the case that the classifier diagnosed cytomegalovirus status with high specificity and sensitivity. The TCR clusters that emerged in the first cohort tended, a later analysis found, to co-occur in the approximately 110 validation repertoires.

The table came from immunoSEQ multiplex PCR; TCRdb's copy has only in-frame clones and leaves some out. The sample yields approximately 160,000 clones, roughly 84% seen once. After removal of 10 bases from V and 4 bases from J, the junction contained 13 bases not matched to a gene. The CDR3 totals 15 residues. The germline gives CDR1 WSHSY, CDR2 SAAADI. This clone was recorded once. The antigen is not known. The source material was PBMCs. The chain has TRBV10-2 and TRBJ1-5; TRBD1 matches 7 bases. This receptor was obtained from a young man in good health and CMV-seropositive. CDR3 protein: CATRPDRRPNQPQHF. The CDR3 DNA follows: TGCGCCACCCGACCGGACAGGCGACCGAATCAGCCCCAGCATTTT.